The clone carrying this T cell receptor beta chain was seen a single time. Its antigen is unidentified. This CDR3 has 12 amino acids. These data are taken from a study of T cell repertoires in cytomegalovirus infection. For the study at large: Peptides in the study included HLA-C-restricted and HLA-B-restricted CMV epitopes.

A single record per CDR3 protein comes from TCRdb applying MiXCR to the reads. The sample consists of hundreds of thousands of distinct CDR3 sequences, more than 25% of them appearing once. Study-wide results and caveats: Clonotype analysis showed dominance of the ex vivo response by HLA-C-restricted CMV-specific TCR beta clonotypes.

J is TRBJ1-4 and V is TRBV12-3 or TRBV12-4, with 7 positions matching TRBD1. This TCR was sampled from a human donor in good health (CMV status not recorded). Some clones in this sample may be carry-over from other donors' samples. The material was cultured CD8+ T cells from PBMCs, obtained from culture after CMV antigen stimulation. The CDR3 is CKETGVGEKLFF. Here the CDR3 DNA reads TGTAAGGAAACAGGGGTTGGGGAAAAACTGTTTTTT.